There are many counts of the clone carrying this TCR beta chain. Its specificity is not known. The V gene lost 5 bases and the J gene lost 4 bases, with 9 bases spanning the gap. Germline CDR1 and CDR2: SGHTA and FQGNSA. The CDR3 loop spans 13 amino acids. These data come from a study of T cells after yellow fever vaccination. Researchers made TCR cDNA using 5'RACE template switching, and this step added a universal primer site and UMIs. TCRdb passed the 5' RACE reads through MiXCR, listing each CDR3 protein once. Among some 400,000 distinct CDR3 sequences listed, roughly 6.1% were seen once. Study-wide findings and caveats: Some clonotypes were seen in both the CD4 and the CD8 compartments. These made up a small share and likely arose from convergent recombination. Reappearance after the booster was observed for most primary-vaccination clones (96% CD4, about 90% CD8). Abundant bulk-derived clonotypes could contaminate FACS-sorted repertoires.

Specimen: PBMCs, collected 5 days after the yellow fever booster vaccination. This TCR derives from a young man who received the YFV17D yellow fever vaccine. The rearrangement uses TRBV7-2 and TRBJ2-1; the D is unclear. Written as DNA, the CDR3 is TGTGCCAGCAGCCGTGGGCCGTACAATGAGCAGTTCTTC. Its translation is CASSRGPYNEQFF.